This T cell receptor (beta chain) comes out of a study of vaccination and CD4 T cells after COVID-19. About the research overall: A median of 101 days (range 35 to 161) separated diagnosis from post-COVID sampling.

Each CDR3 protein gets one entry after TCRdb re-called the PCR reads with MiXCR. There are about 14,000 distinct CDR3 sequences in the sample; 69% occur only once, and about 1.1% lies in the top ten. A word on this clonotype: Its antigen is not known.

Notes on the study in general: Looking at convalescent patients, 304 of their 307 vaccine-specific clones were spike mono-reactive.

CDR3 size: 13 residues. Germline V gives CDR1 ENHRY, CDR2 SYGVKD. Deletions cut 0 bases from V and 2 bases from J, with 4 bases between. The chain combines TRBV10-3 with TRBJ1-2; no firm D call. Sequences were derived from CD4+ T cells from blood, sampled after SARS-CoV-2 vaccination. The receptor's source is a human donor who had recovered from COVID-19. Written as DNA, the CDR3 is TGTGCCATCAGTGAGTCAGGGAACTATGGCTACACCTTC. This sequence encodes CAISESGNYGYTF.